The 21 T cell receptor beta chains presented below share a single source sample, sequenced in a study of cytomegalovirus exposure and HLA in healthy donors. PCR was performed using 60 Vbeta and 13 Jbeta primers. Generated by immunoSEQ multiplex PCR, the TCRdb table keeps only in-frame clones and is missing some. The sample has about 120,000 clones, 80% seen once. The sample consisted of PBMCs. The receptors originated from a female donor in good health and CMV-seropositive.

This chain links TRBV27 with TRBJ2-7; possibly TRBD2 for D (5 bases). The CDR3 sequence is 16 residues long. Trimming shortened V by 0 bases and J by 7 bases, and 19 bases separated the two germline ends. In germline, CDR1 is MNHEY, CDR2 SMNVEV (reference sequence). The CDR3: CASSLSAALWGKEQYF. CDR3 bases: TGTGCCAGCAGTTTATCAGCGGCATTGTGGGGAAAGGAGCAGTACTTC.

Concerning this clone itself: At one of its ends the junction is not consistent with the germline gene, which may arise from a read error. CDR3 loop: CSSSPAETEAFF. The CDR3 DNA reads TGTTCCAGCAGCCCTGCCGAGACTGAAGCTTTCTTT. The gene calls are TRBV7-9 and TRBJ1-1; no clear D. Germline values: CDR1 SEHNR, CDR2 FQNEAQ (reference sequence). The CDR3 covers 12 residues.

The rearrangement uses TRBV12-5 and TRBJ1-1; D is uncertain. Trimming pared 8 bases from V and 0 bases from J, leaving 10 bases between. The CDR3 length is 13 residues. Germline-derived CDR1 and CDR2 are LGHNT and FRNRAP. The CDR3 DNA reads as TGTGCTAGTAAGCGCAGCATGAACACTGAAGCTTTCTTT. Translated, it gives CASKRSMNTEAFF.

The gene calls are TRBV6-5 and TRBJ2-1; a possible D gene is TRBD1 (7 bases). V lost 5 bases, J lost 3 bases, and 14 bases lay in between. The CDR3 sequence is 15 residues long. Germline V gene data show CDR1 as MNHEY and CDR2 as SVGAGI. The CDR3 reads CASSTSGGGYNEQFF. The CDR3 bases are TGTGCCAGCAGTACTTCAGGGGGAGGCTACAATGAGCAGTTCTTC.

V gene TRBV25-1 combines with J gene TRBJ2-2, with 7 bases identical to TRBD1. Germline lookup yields CDR1 MGHDK and CDR2 SYGVNS. This CDR3 is 13 amino acids long. After removal of 4 bases from V and 7 bases from J, the junction contained 3 bases not matched to a gene. CDR3 bases: TGTGCCAGCAGTGGACAGGGTGGCGGGGAGCTGTTTTTT. Residues: CASSGQGGGELFF.

The chain couples TRBV6-1 to TRBJ2-5, with 12 bases identical to TRBD2. Looked up from germline, CDR1 is MNHNS and CDR2 is SASEGT. V was pared by 5 bases and J by 4 bases, with 2 bases of the junction left unmatched. The CDR3 is 14 residues long. CDR3 protein: CASSRLAGVETQYF. CDR3 in DNA: TGTGCCAGCAGTCGACTAGCGGGGGTAGAGACCCAGTACTTC.

The chain's CDR3 is CASSLGSLSTYEQYF. The CDR3 DNA follows: TGTGCCAGCAGCTTAGGCTCTCTTTCTACCTACGAGCAGTACTTC. The rearrangement links TRBV7-2 to TRBJ2-7; D gene uncertain. In germline, CDR1 is SGHTA, CDR2 FQGNSA. This CDR3 spans 15 amino acids. The V and J ends lost 1 base and 2 bases respectively, with 12 bases between them.

The genes are TRBV30 and TRBJ1-5; tentative D call: TRBD1 (5 bases). Germline-derived CDR1 and CDR2 are GTSNPN and SVGIG (reference sequence). The length of the CDR3 is 14 residues. The V gene lost 2 bases and the J gene lost 6 bases, with 14 bases spanning the gap. CDR3 in DNA: TGTGCCTGGAGTACCCGGGGCGGGGGTCAGCCCCAGCATTTT. Encoded protein: CAWSTRGGGQPQHF.

The V and J genes are TRBV9 and TRBJ2-3; 11 bases fit TRBD2. Germline CDR1 is SGDLS and CDR2 is YYNGEE. This CDR3 has 18 amino acids. The V gene end was trimmed by 3 bases and the J gene end by 2 bases; junction bases not matched to a gene: 11. CDR3 sequence reads: CASSETNSGGDHTDTQYF. The CDR3 region has the DNA TGTGCCAGCAGCGAGACAAATAGCGGGGGGGATCACACAGATACGCAGTATTTT.

Concerning this clone: Its ends do not fully match the called genes, so a read error is possible. As DNA, the CDR3 is TGCGTCAGCAGCCGAGAAGTCCGAGGGGAAAAACTGTTTTTT. Translated: CVSSREVRGEKLFF. V gene TRBV5-1 combines with J gene TRBJ1-4; no clear D gene. The CDR3 is 14 amino acids. Germline lookup yields CDR1 SGHRS and CDR2 YFSETQ.

The chain has TRBV4-3 and TRBJ1-1; TRBD1 matches at 12 bases. The CDR3 is 16 residues long. In germline, CDR1 is LGHNA, CDR2 YSLEER. Trimming cost V 4 bases and J 10 bases; bases outside gene matches: 13. This chain's CDR3 is CASSRDRGPSGGRAFF. The CDR3 nucleotides are TGCGCCAGCAGCCGGGACAGGGGGCCCTCAGGGGGGCGAGCTTTCTTT.

The chain joins TRBV7-9 to TRBJ1-2; a possible D gene is TRBD1 (5 bases). Trimming stripped 1 base from V and 4 bases from J, with 7 bases between. The CDR3 spans 13 residues. Germline CDR1 and CDR2: SEHNR and FQNEAQ (reference sequence). The CDR3 reads CASSLDQGYGYTF. In DNA, the CDR3 is TGTGCCAGCAGCTTAGACCAGGGCTATGGCTACACCTTC.

The chain has TRBV28 and TRBJ1-5; D unresolved. V was cut by 3 bases and J by 2 bases, with 14 bases left in between. CDR3 length: 16 amino acids. In germline, CDR1 is MDHEN, CDR2 SYDVKM. CDR3 DNA sequence: TGTGCCAGCAGTTTTGGTATTTTCGGTGGCAATCAGCCCCAGCATTTT. Protein sequence: CASSFGIFGGNQPQHF. The full variable domain, completed using reference TRBV28 and TRBJ1-5, is DVKVTQSSRYLVKRTGEKVFLECVQDMDHENMFWYRQDPGLGLRLIYFSYDVKMKEKGDIPEGYSVSREKKERFSLILESASTNQTSMYLCASSFGIFGGNQPQHFGDGTRLSIL.

Details on this clone: The germline gene is not matched at one end of the junction; a read error may be the cause. J is TRBJ1-1 and V is TRBV6-6; D gene ambiguous. Germline assignment: CDR1 MNHNY and CDR2 SVGAGI (reference sequence). This CDR3 has 16 amino acids. The CDR3: CANSYSIGVSNTEAFF. The CDR3 nucleotides are TGTGCCAACAGTTACTCTATCGGGGTGTCGAACACTGAAGCTTTCTTT.

The rearrangement uses TRBV4-2 and TRBJ2-7; D may be TRBD2 (7 bases). The CDR3 has 20 amino acids. The germline V and J ends were trimmed by 1 base and 1 base, with 26 bases remaining between them. Germline CDR1 and CDR2: LGHNA and YNFKEQ. CDR3 bases: TGTGCCAGCAGCCAAGGTGTGGTTTCGAAGCGGGACATCGGATCCTACGAGCAGTACTTC. It yields the protein CASSQGVVSKRDIGSYEQYF.

The chain is built from TRBV5-1 and TRBJ2-5; maybe TRBD2 (7 bases). The length of the CDR3 is 15 residues. Deletions cut 6 bases from V and 5 bases from J, with 20 bases between. Per germline, CDR1 SGHRS and CDR2 YFSETQ. Written as DNA, the CDR3 is TGCGCCAGCACCCCCCTGGGGGGGGGCGGGGAGACCCAGTACTTC. It codes for CASTPLGGGGETQYF.

V usage is TRBV30 and J usage is TRBJ1-5; no firm D call. There are 14 residues in the CDR3. Trimming pared 0 bases from V and 1 base from J, leaving 7 bases between. CDR1 and CDR2 (germline): GTSNPN, SVGIG (reference sequence). As DNA, the CDR3 is TGTGCCTGGAGTGTGAGAGCGAGCAATCAGCCCCAGCATTTT. It is translated as CAWSVRASNQPQHF. The variable domain in full, completed from reference TRBV30 and TRBJ1-5, reads SQTIHQWPATLVQPVGSPLSLECTVEGTSNPNLYWYRQAAGRGLQLLFYSVGIGQISSEVPQNLSASRPQDRQFILSSKKLLLSDSGFYLCAWSVRASNQPQHFGDGTRLSIL.

The chain joins TRBV18 to TRBJ2-7, with TRBD2 as a possible D gene (5 bases). Germline V lookup: CDR1 KGHSH, CDR2 LQKENI. The CDR3 sequence is 12 residues long. V gave up 5 bases and J gave up 2 bases, with 7 bases separating them. The CDR3 DNA is TGTGCCAGCTCAGAGGGCCCCTACGAGCAGTACTTC. This encodes CASSEGPYEQYF.

The chain carries TRBV7-2 and TRBJ1-5; D perhaps matches TRBD1 (5 bases). The germline V gene has CDR1 SGHTA and CDR2 FQGNSA. CDR3 length equals 15 residues. Between the trimmed V and J ends, which lost 2 bases and 4 bases, there was a span of 12 bases. The CDR3 region has the DNA TGTGCCAGCAGCTTATTGTGGCAGGGTAATCAGCCCCAGCATTTT. Translated, it gives CASSLLWQGNQPQHF.

The V call is TRBV30, the J call TRBJ1-6; D remains ambiguous. This CDR3 is 14 amino acids long. In germline, CDR1 is GTSNPN, CDR2 SVGIG (reference sequence). V was clipped by 5 bases and J by 6 bases, with 14 bases between them. The CDR3 region has the DNA TGTGCCTGGTCATCAGGAGGGAGTAATTCACCCCTCCACTTT. Translation gives CAWSSGGSNSPLHF.

The gene calls are TRBV5-4 and TRBJ2-5; weak D call: TRBD2 (5 bases). This CDR3 spans 15 amino acids. The germline gives CDR1 SGHNT, CDR2 YYREEE (reference sequence). The V and J ends lost 4 bases and 4 bases respectively, with 17 bases between them. The CDR3, as DNA: TGTGCCAGCAGCCCCCGTGTGGTCCGGGGAGAGACCCAGTACTTC. This sequence encodes CASSPRVVRGETQYF.